The T cell receptor beta chain under discussion was sequenced for a study of PD-1 blockade in classical Hodgkin lymphoma. Findings and limits, study-wide: Healthy donors reportedly exceeded newly diagnosed patients in baseline TCR diversity. Repertoire differences lack defined causes, possibly disease activity or prior therapy.

Time point denoted: newly diagnosed, previously untreated cHL patient sample. The authors compared against newly diagnosed, untreated classical Hodgkin lymphoma PBMCs. Using immunoSEQ multiplex PCR, the repertoire was profiled, and TCRdb retains in-frame clones only, with some absent. The sample holds fewer than 90,000 clones, 85% to 95% seen once. Details on this clone: Its antigen is unknown.

The germline V and J ends were trimmed by 0 bases and 4 bases, with 12 bases remaining between them. The CDR3 extends over 15 amino acids. CDR1 is SGDLS, CDR2 YYNGEE, per germline. Sequencing was done on a sample of peripheral blood mononuclear cells (PBMCs). The TCR originated in a human donor with classical Hodgkin lymphoma. The chain employs TRBV9 and TRBJ2-3; D remains unclear. In DNA, the CDR3 is TGTGCCAGCAGCGTAGTAACGGGTAGGGCAGATACGCAGTATTTT. Amino acid sequence: CASSVVTGRADTQYF.